These 12 T cell receptor beta chains originate from one sample sequenced in a study of cytomegalovirus exposure and HLA in healthy donors. Libraries were prepared by immunoSEQ multiplex PCR; TCRdb keeps only in-frame clonotypes and omits some of them. In the table there are about 130,000 clones, roughly 95% of which are singletons. Sequencing was performed on PBMCs. The receptors derive from a man aged 18 to 30 in good health and CMV-seronegative.

V gene TRBV5-4 combines with J gene TRBJ2-7, with 7 bases fitting TRBD1. Unmatched junction bases numbered 1, after V lost 4 bases and J lost 3 bases. The CDR3 consists of 12 residues. CDR1 and CDR2 from the germline V gene are SGHNT and YYREEE (reference sequence). The CDR3 loop reads CASSRDSYEQYF. The CDR3 bases are TGTGCCAGCAGCCGGGACAGCTACGAGCAGTACTTC.

CDR3 bases: TGTGCCAGCAGCTCCGGGACAGGGGTGTGGGGGGATATTAACACCGGGGAGCTGTTTTTT. Amino acid sequence: CASSSGTGVWGDINTGELFF. The chain joins TRBV11-3 to TRBJ2-2, with TRBD1 matching over 10 bases. CDR3 size: 20 residues. Germline V gives CDR1 SGHNT, CDR2 YENEEA. The V segment lost 4 bases and the J segment 2 bases; nucleotides outside the gene matches: 16. The full variable domain, with the rest looked up from reference TRBV11-3 and TRBJ2-2, is EAGVVQSPRYKIIEKKQPVAFWCNPISGHNTLYWYLQNLGQGPELLIRYENEEAVDDSQLPKDRFSAERLKGVDSTLKIQPAELGDSAVYLCASSSGTGVWGDINTGELFFGEGSRLTVL.

The chain links TRBV11-3 to TRBJ2-5, with D possibly TRBD1 on 5 matching bases. Trimming pared 5 bases from V and 5 bases from J, leaving 12 bases between. The germline gives CDR1 SGHNT, CDR2 YENEEA. The CDR3 has 13 amino acids. In nucleotides, the CDR3 is TGTGCCAGCAGCACCTGGGGCGAGGAGACCCAGTACTTC. It yields the protein CASSTWGEETQYF.

The V call is TRBV29-1, the J call TRBJ1-2, with a tentative D call TRBD1 (5 bases). The CDR3 is 15 amino acids. V lost 4 bases, J lost 4 bases, and 19 bases lay in between. Germline-derived CDR1 and CDR2 are SQVTM and ANQGSEA. This chain's CDR3 is CSVGGDSEHSYGYTF. CDR3 nucleotides: TGCAGCGTTGGAGGGGACTCGGAACACAGCTATGGCTACACCTTC.

This clone was seen just once. The V gene is TRBV9, the J gene TRBJ2-1, with 10 bases lining up with TRBD2. Germline lookup yields CDR1 SGDLS and CDR2 YYNGEE. CDR3 length equals 15 residues. V dropped 0 bases and J dropped 8; count of bases not matched to a gene: 5. CDR3 sequence reads: CASSVVAGGRDEQFF. The CDR3 DNA follows: TGTGCCAGCAGCGTAGTAGCGGGAGGTAGGGATGAGCAGTTCTTC.

This rearrangement joins TRBV7-9 to TRBJ1-1, with a tentative D call TRBD1 (6 bases). The germline V gene has CDR1 SEHNR and CDR2 FQNEAQ (reference sequence). The CDR3 loop spans 15 amino acids. V lost 2 bases, J lost 3 bases, and 13 bases lay in between. The CDR3 sequence is CASSLNRVRDTEAFF. CDR3 nucleotides: TGTGCCAGCAGCTTAAACAGGGTAAGGGACACTGAAGCTTTCTTT.

The V call is TRBV27, the J call TRBJ2-1; perhaps TRBD2 as D (6 bases). V lost 5 bases to trimming and J lost 7 bases, with 15 bases between them. This CDR3 is built from 14 residues. The germline V gene encodes CDR1 MNHEY and CDR2 SMNVEV (reference sequence). CDR3 DNA: TGTGCCAGCAGTCCGGGCCGCGGGGTTAATGAGCAGTTCTTC. Protein: CASSPGRGVNEQFF.

The rearrangement links TRBV18 to TRBJ1-2; 7 bases fit TRBD1. Trimming took 3 bases from V and 1 from J; bases not matched to a gene: 2. CDR3 length equals 14 residues. Germline-derived CDR1 and CDR2 are KGHSH and LQKENI. CDR3 DNA sequence: TGTGCCAGCTCACCCGGGACAGTTAACTATGGCTACACCTTC. Its protein is CASSPGTVNYGYTF. Using reference TRBV18 and TRBJ1-2 for the parts outside the CDR3, the full variable domain is NAGVMQNPRHLVRRRGQEARLRCSPMKGHSHVYWYRQLPEEGLKFMVYLQKENIIDESGMPKERFSAEFPKEGPSILRIQQVVRGDSAAYFCASSPGTVNYGYTFGSGTRLTVV.

The chain is built from TRBV19 and TRBJ2-2, with TRBD1 as a possible D gene (5 bases). The CDR3 totals 15 residues. CDR1 and CDR2 (germline): LNHDA, SQIVND (reference sequence). The V end lost 6 bases, the J end lost 7 bases, and 18 bases lay between the germline ends. DNA of the CDR3: TGTGCCAGTAGCCGATCCGCAGGGTACAACGGGGAGCTGTTTTTT. Encoded protein: CASSRSAGYNGELFF.

The chain joins TRBV9 to TRBJ2-7; D possibly corresponds to TRBD2 (6 bases). V was trimmed by 0 bases and J by 3 bases, leaving 13 bases between them. The germline V gene encodes CDR1 SGDLS and CDR2 YYNGEE. This CDR3 has 15 residues. This CDR3 is CASSVATGAVYEQYF. DNA of the CDR3: TGTGCCAGCAGCGTAGCGACGGGAGCTGTCTACGAGCAGTACTTC. Looking up the rest from reference TRBV9 and TRBJ2-7 gives the full variable domain: DSGVTQTPKHLITATGQRVTLRCSPRSGDLSVYWYQQSLDQGLQFLIQYYNGEERAKGNILERFSAQQFPDLHSELNLSSLELGDSALYFCASSVATGAVYEQYFGPGTRLTVT.

J is TRBJ2-1 and V is TRBV6-5; 7 bases are shared with TRBD1. The length of the CDR3 is 15 residues. V was pared by 6 bases and J by 4 bases, with 9 bases of the junction left unmatched. Germline values: CDR1 MNHEY, CDR2 SVGAGI. CDR3 bases: TGTGCCAGCAGACTCGCAGGGGGAGTATACAATGAGCAGTTCTTC. It translates to CASRLAGGVYNEQFF.

The V gene is TRBV7-2, the J gene TRBJ2-1; D is possibly TRBD2 (5 bases). Trimming left V 2 bases short and J 5 bases short, with 19 bases between. The CDR3 runs to 17 residues. Germline V gene data show CDR1 as SGHTA and CDR2 as FQGNSA. The CDR3 region is CASSLPTGGPYDNEQFF. As DNA, the CDR3 is TGTGCCAGCAGCTTACCCACCGGAGGCCCCTACGACAATGAGCAGTTCTTC. Filled out from reference TRBV7-2 and TRBJ2-1, the complete variable domain reads GAGVSQSPSNKVTEKGKDVELRCDPISGHTALYWYRQSLGQGLEFLIYFQGNSAPDKSGLPSDRFSAERTGGSVSTLTIQRTQQEDSAVYLCASSLPTGGPYDNEQFFGPGTRLTVL.